This entry lists 18 T cell receptor beta chains sequenced from one sample in a study of regulatory T cells in long-lasting Graves disease. With iRepertoire HTBI primers and Arm-PCR of CDR3 regions, TCR beta libraries were built. TCRdb passed the multiplex PCR reads through MiXCR, listing each CDR3 protein once. The data hold around 460,000 distinct CDR3 sequences, with 22% observed a single time. Stated time point: persistent/refractory GD, antithyroid drugs over 5 years with positive TRAb. Extracted PBMC RNA gave rise to the TCR library. Material: peripheral blood mononuclear cells (PBMCs), obtained when the disease was refractory, from a patient treated with antithyroid drugs. The source of these receptors is a female donor with Graves disease.

The rearrangement joins TRBV7-9 to TRBJ2-2; 7 nucleotides align to TRBD1. This CDR3 comprises 17 residues. CDR1 is SEHNR and CDR2 is FQNEAQ in the germline V gene (reference sequence). J gave up 7 bases and V 2 bases, and 13 bases lay outside the gene matches. This CDR3 is CASSLPIKGGEIGELFF. The DNA of the CDR3 is TGTGCCAGCAGCTTACCCATAAAAGGGGGCGAGATCGGGGAGCTGTTTTTT.

CDR3 in amino acids: CASSFRRALLNSPLHF. CDR3 coding DNA: TGTGCCAGCAGCTTTCGAAGGGCTCTACTTAATTCACCCCTCCACTTT. J is TRBJ1-6 and V is TRBV7-2; no reliable D call. Trimming took 3 bases from V and 6 from J, leaving 15 bases between them. From germline, CDR1 is SGHTA and CDR2 FQGNSA. This CDR3 is 16 amino acids long.

V gene TRBV4-1 combines with J gene TRBJ2-7; 8 bases are a match to TRBD1. This CDR3 spans 16 amino acids. Germline assignment: CDR1 MGHRA and CDR2 YSYEKL. After removal of 0 bases from V and 1 base from J, the junction contained 5 bases not matched to a gene. The CDR3 reads CASSQDRRGPSYEQYF. CDR3 sequence (DNA): TGCGCCAGCAGCCAAGATCGCAGGGGGCCTTCCTACGAGCAGTACTTC.

In its sample, this clonotype was seen many times. The chain links TRBV24-1 to TRBJ2-2; TRBD1 matches 10 bases. Trimming at V came to 4 bases and at J to 3 bases, leaving 4 bases not matched to a gene. CDR1 is KGHDR, CDR2 SFDVKD, per germline. CDR3 length: 16 amino acids. As DNA, the CDR3 is TGTGCCACCAGTGAGACCGGGACAGGGGACACCGGGGAGCTGTTTTTT. Amino acids: CATSETGTGDTGELFF.

This clonotype was seen only a few times. The chain has TRBV7-2 and TRBJ1-5; tentatively, D is TRBD1 (6 bases). CDR3 length equals 16 residues. Trimming shortened V by 5 bases and J by 5 bases, and 19 bases separated the two germline ends. CDR1 SGHTA and CDR2 FQGNSA come from the germline V gene. The CDR3 region has the DNA TGTGCCAGCAGCAGATTAGGGGGGGACACAGATCAGCCCCAGCATTTT. Encoded protein: CASSRLGGDTDQPQHF.

The chain recombines TRBV12-3 or TRBV12-4 with TRBJ2-2, with TRBD1 matching over 8 bases. The trim removed 7 bases at V and 3 bases at J, leaving 10 bases unmatched. The CDR3 loop spans 16 amino acids. The DNA for the CDR3 is TGTGCCAGCACCTCCTCCAGGGGGCTCTACACCGGGGAGCTGTTTTTT. As protein: CASTSSRGLYTGELFF.

The rearrangement uses TRBV12-3 or TRBV12-4 and TRBJ2-3; 7 bases are a match to TRBD2. V gave up 5 bases and J gave up 7 bases; unmatched junction bases: 12. The CDR3 totals 15 residues. CDR3 protein: CASSGGDVPVHTQYF. As DNA, the CDR3 is TGTGCCAGCAGTGGGGGGGATGTACCGGTACATACGCAGTATTTT.

This clonotype was seen more than once but under ten times. The chain joins TRBV20-1 to TRBJ1-4; 7 nucleotides align to TRBD1. CDR1 is DFQATT, CDR2 SNEGSKA, per germline (reference sequence). With V trimmed by 6 bases and J by 2 bases, 6 bases remained unmatched. This CDR3 has 14 amino acids. The CDR3 nucleotides read TGCAGTGCAACTCAGGGGGGGACTAATGAAAAACTGTTTTTT. As protein: CSATQGGTNEKLFF.

This clonotype was observed many times. This rearrangement joins TRBV20-1 to TRBJ2-7; D is uncertain. V was shortened by 0 bases and J by 1 base, with 10 bases between the two germline ends. CDR3 size: 14 residues. Germline CDR1 reads DFQATT; CDR2 reads SNEGSKA (reference sequence). The CDR3 DNA reads TGCAGTGCTAGAGATCTGTTGGGATCCTACGAGCAGTACTTC. This codes for CSARDLLGSYEQYF.

The table lists this clonotype with many counts. The chain recombines TRBV7-2 with TRBJ2-7; D is undetermined. The CDR3 length is 14 residues. Trimming left V 1 base short and J 2 bases short, with 9 bases between. Germline assignment: CDR1 SGHTA and CDR2 FQGNSA. CDR3 sequence reads: CASSLDHGTYEQYF. CDR3 nucleotide sequence: TGTGCCAGCAGCTTAGATCACGGAACCTACGAGCAGTACTTC.

This clonotype has a count of ten or more. The V and J genes are TRBV7-2 and TRBJ2-6; D remains ambiguous. The CDR3 length is 16 residues. Germline CDR1 SGHTA, CDR2 FQGNSA. V was cut by 3 bases and J by 0 bases, with 9 bases left in between. CDR3 amino acids: CASSLGSFSGANVLTF. The DNA of the CDR3 is TGTGCCAGCAGCTTGGGCAGTTTCTCTGGGGCCAACGTCCTGACTTTC.

Ten or more counts support this clonotype. The rearrangement uses TRBV2 and TRBJ1-1; D remains ambiguous. Germline loops: CDR1 SNHLY, CDR2 FYNNEI. The CDR3 consists of 14 residues. V was cut by 8 bases and J by 1 base, with 14 bases left in between. CDR3 sequence (DNA): TGTGCCAGCCCTATCGGCCGGGAGAACACTGAAGCTTTCTTT. As protein: CASPIGRENTEAFF. The full variable domain, completed using reference TRBV2 and TRBJ1-1, is EPEVTQTPSHQVTQMGQEVILRCVPISNHLYFYWYRQILGQKVEFLVSFYNNEISEKSEIFDDQFSVERPDGSNFTLKIRSTKLEDSAMYFCASPIGRENTEAFFGQGTRLTVV.

The genes are TRBV11-2 and TRBJ1-6, with D unclear. This CDR3 is built from 17 residues. CDR1 is SGHAT and CDR2 is FQNNGV in the germline V gene. The ends were cut back, 4 bases at V and 2 bases at J, with 15 bases in the middle. The CDR3 sequence: CASSSLRGGPYNSPLHF. The CDR3 nucleotides read TGTGCCAGCAGCTCTTTGAGAGGAGGCCCCTATAATTCACCCCTCCACTTT.

The chain carries TRBV9 and TRBJ2-1; a weak D match, TRBD2 (5 bases). V lost 0 bases, J lost 4 bases, and 14 bases lay in between. Germline CDR1 SGDLS, CDR2 YYNGEE. The CDR3 is made up of 16 amino acids. CDR3 nucleotide sequence: TGTGCCAGCAGCGTAGAGGCGGAGAGGGCTTACAATGAGCAGTTCTTC. It specifies CASSVEAERAYNEQFF. The full variable domain, rest sourced from reference TRBV9 and TRBJ2-1, is DSGVTQTPKHLITATGQRVTLRCSPRSGDLSVYWYQQSLDQGLQFLIQYYNGEERAKGNILERFSAQQFPDLHSELNLSSLELGDSALYFCASSVEAERAYNEQFFGPGTRLTVL.

This clonotype was counted only a few times. The chain links TRBV28 to TRBJ2-5; 7 bases are shared with TRBD1. This CDR3 has 19 residues. CDR1 and CDR2 from the germline V gene are MDHEN and SYDVKM. Trimming cost V 3 bases and J 2 bases; bases outside gene matches: 18. The CDR3 sequence: CASSFTRGQAVIGQETQYF. DNA for the CDR3: TGTGCCAGCAGTTTTACCCGCGGACAGGCGGTGATCGGGCAAGAGACCCAGTACTTC.

This clonotype appeared many times. This sequence joins TRBV12-3 or TRBV12-4 and TRBJ2-2; D is unresolved. The V end was cut by 4 bases, the J end by 6 bases, with 6 bases between. The CDR3 contains 12 residues. The CDR3 loop reads CASSSTAGELFF. DNA for the CDR3: TGTGCCAGCAGTTCGACCGCCGGGGAGCTGTTTTTT.

This clonotype was picked up many times. The chain recombines TRBV2 with TRBJ1-2; 8 positions match TRBD1. Trimming took 8 bases from V and 2 from J; bases not matched to a gene: 10. In germline, CDR1 is SNHLY, CDR2 FYNNEI. The CDR3 length is 15 residues. For the CDR3, the DNA is TGTGCCAGCGCGGGGACAGGCCCTACGAACTATGGCTACACCTTC. Translation gives CASAGTGPTNYGYTF.

This clonotype appeared once. Since a far larger clone is one base different, this is likely a read error. The chain has TRBV7-3 and TRBJ2-5; D tentatively reads TRBD1 or TRBD2 (6 bases each). The CDR3 loop spans 14 amino acids. V was shortened by 5 bases and J by 4 bases, with 14 bases between the two germline ends. The germline V gene encodes CDR1 SGHTA and CDR2 FQGTGA. Written as DNA, the CDR3 is TGTGCCAGCAGCGGTTTGGGGGGCGGAGAGACCCAGTACTTC. It codes for CASSGLGGGETQYF.